The 20 T cell receptor beta chains given below trace back to one sample, sequenced in a study of blood T cell repertoires in COVID-19. Sequencing used immunoSEQ multiplex PCR; TCRdb keeps in-frame clones, though not all of them. In the table there are some 120,000 clones, approximately 81% of which are singletons. Sequences were obtained from peripheral blood. Receptor source: a woman between 50 and 59 years old with acute or convalescent COVID-19.

This clone was recorded only once. J is TRBJ1-4 and V is TRBV3-1 (or the pseudogene TRBV3-2); the match to TRBD1 covers 9 bases. CDR1 is LGHDT and CDR2 is YNNKEL in the germline V gene (reference sequence). The CDR3 has 16 amino acids. Losses at the gene ends were 4 bases for V and 4 bases for J; bases not matched to a gene: 7. The DNA for the CDR3 is TGTGCCAGCAGCCCCACCGGGACAGGGTTTAATGAAAAACTGTTTTTT. The encoded protein is CASSPTGTGFNEKLFF.

This sequence joins TRBV7-2 and TRBJ2-5, with TRBD2 matching 7 bases. After removal of 1 base from V and 4 bases from J, the junction contained 3 bases not matched to a gene. Germline assignment: CDR1 SGHTA and CDR2 FQGNSA. This CDR3 comprises 14 residues. For the CDR3, the DNA is TGTGCCAGCAGCTTAGGGGTAGCGGGAGAGACCCAGTACTTC. Translated: CASSLGVAGETQYF.

This clone was counted once. The chain joins TRBV5-1 to TRBJ1-1; D gene uncertain. Per the germline V gene, CDR1 is SGHRS and CDR2 is YFSETQ. Trimming removed 4 bases from V and 1 base from J, with 11 bases in between. The CDR3 runs 14 residues. CDR3: CASSTGTANTEAFF. CDR3 DNA: TGCGCCAGCAGCACCGGTACCGCGAACACTGAAGCTTTCTTT.

The chain employs TRBV4-2 and TRBJ1-2, with a tentative D call TRBD1 (6 bases). V lost 0 bases to trimming and J lost 0 bases, with 14 bases between them. Germline CDR1 reads LGHNA; CDR2 reads YNFKEQ. The length of the CDR3 is 17 residues. CDR3 protein: CASSQDLDRYPNYGYTF. CDR3 nucleotides: TGTGCCAGCAGCCAAGACTTGGACAGATACCCTAACTATGGCTACACCTTC.

A few counts support this clone. This chain links TRBV18 with TRBJ1-1, with a tentative D call TRBD1 (6 bases). CDR1 and CDR2 from the germline V gene are KGHSH and LQKENI. V gave up 0 bases and J gave up 1 base, with 9 bases separating them. The CDR3 consists of 15 residues. The DNA for the CDR3 is TGTGCCAGCTCACCACCGGGGGGGCGGAACACTGAAGCTTTCTTT. It specifies CASSPPGGRNTEAFF.

This chain joins TRBV5-1 and TRBJ1-2, with D uncertain. Germline CDR1 is SGHRS and CDR2 is YFSETQ. CDR3 length: 13 amino acids. V was clipped by 1 base and J by 3 bases, with 7 bases between them. In DNA form, the CDR3 reads TGCGCCAGCAGCTTGTTTCCAGACTATGGCTACACCTTC. This translates into CASSLFPDYGYTF.

The chain is built from TRBV24-1 and TRBJ1-6; TRBD1 agrees at 9 bases. Germline CDR1 reads KGHDR; CDR2 reads SFDVKD. After removal of 11 bases from V and 1 base from J, the junction contained 2 bases not matched to a gene. CDR3 length: 14 amino acids. As DNA, the CDR3 is TGTGCCAACGGACAGGGGTCCTATAATTCACCCCTCCACTTT. Its translation is CANGQGSYNSPLHF.

V is TRBV6-5 and J is TRBJ1-3; D is undetermined. The CDR3 totals 14 residues. In germline, CDR1 is MNHEY, CDR2 SVGAGI. V was pared by 9 bases and J by 2 bases, with 14 bases between. The CDR3: CASSGLSAGNTIYF. The CDR3 DNA reads as TGTGCCAGTTCCGGACTATCCGCTGGAAACACCATATATTTT.

This rearrangement joins TRBV9 to TRBJ2-1; 8 nucleotides align to TRBD2. Germline V gene data show CDR1 as SGDLS and CDR2 as YYNGEE. Losses at the gene ends were 3 bases for V and 2 bases for J; bases not matched to a gene: 7. CDR3 length: 16 residues. In DNA, the CDR3 is TGTGCCAGCAGCGCCCGGGGCGGGAGGACCTACAATGAGCAGTTCTTC. Protein sequence: CASSARGGRTYNEQFF.

In its sample, this clone was seen once. The J gene is TRBJ2-5, the V gene TRBV19; TRBD2 agrees at 12 bases. Germline CDR1 and CDR2: LNHDA and SQIVND (reference sequence). This CDR3 region has 14 residues. V lost 7 bases and J lost 5; bases outside the gene matches: 5. The CDR3 loop reads CASKTSGSRETQYF. In nucleotides, the CDR3 is TGTGCCAGTAAGACTAGCGGGAGTCGGGAGACCCAGTACTTC.

The chain joins TRBV27 to TRBJ2-1; 12 bases line up with TRBD2. Trimming removed 5 bases from V and 0 bases from J; junction bases left unmatched: 11. This CDR3 has 19 amino acids. Germline V gene data show CDR1 as MNHEY and CDR2 as SMNVEV (reference sequence). As DNA, the CDR3 is TGTGCCAGCAGTACCCTCCTAGCGGGAGGGCCGGGCTCCTACAATGAGCAGTTCTTC. This encodes CASSTLLAGGPGSYNEQFF.

This chain links TRBV6-4 with TRBJ2-5; D is possibly TRBD2 (5 bases). This CDR3 is 12 amino acids long. Germline values: CDR1 MRHNA, CDR2 SNTAGT. V dropped 10 bases and J dropped 0 bases, with 9 bases sitting between them. The CDR3 sequence: CAMADYQETQYF. DNA of the CDR3: TGTGCCATGGCGGACTACCAAGAGACCCAGTACTTC.

The J gene is TRBJ1-2, the V gene TRBV28; D is unresolved. The CDR3 sequence is 12 residues long. V lost 3 bases and J 4 bases, leaving 6 bases between the germline ends. Germline V CDR1 and CDR2: MDHEN, SYDVKM. The DNA for the CDR3 is TGTGCCAGCAGTTTCACAGCCTATGGCTACACCTTC. This encodes CASSFTAYGYTF.

DNA of the CDR3: TGCGCCAGCAGCTTGGTGGCAGGTTCAGGCACTGAAGCTTTCTTT. Its protein product is CASSLVAGSGTEAFF. The chain joins TRBV5-1 to TRBJ1-1, with no clear D. Germline V gene sequence: CDR1 SGHRS, CDR2 YFSETQ. V was trimmed by 0 bases and J by 4 bases, leaving 13 bases between them. The CDR3 totals 15 residues.

The V and J genes are TRBV6-5 and TRBJ2-1; 12 nucleotides line up with TRBD2. Germline V gene lookup returns CDR1 MNHEY and CDR2 SVGAGI. This CDR3 comprises 16 residues. Unmatched junction bases numbered 6, after V lost 1 base and J lost 8 bases. CDR3: CASSYYGTSGYDEQFF. In DNA, the CDR3 is TGTGCCAGCAGTTACTACGGGACTAGCGGGTATGATGAGCAGTTCTTC.

V is TRBV9 and J is TRBJ2-3, with D unresolved. Germline V gene data show CDR1 as SGDLS and CDR2 as YYNGEE. Trimming stripped 4 bases from V and 3 bases from J, with 21 bases between. The CDR3 sequence is 17 residues long. The CDR3: CASSPRFGTYLTDTQYF. For the CDR3, the DNA is TGTGCCAGCAGCCCTAGATTTGGAACCTACTTGACAGATACGCAGTATTTT.

This clone came up once. The chain combines TRBV5-1 with TRBJ1-2; D remains ambiguous. V lost 5 bases and J 8 bases, leaving 13 bases between the germline ends. This CDR3 comprises 12 residues. The germline V gene encodes CDR1 SGHRS and CDR2 YFSETQ. The CDR3 loop reads CASSREPEGYTF. CDR3 coding DNA: TGCGCCAGCAGTCGAGAACCGGAGGGCTACACCTTC.

V and J are TRBV28 and TRBJ1-6; D is perhaps TRBD1 (6 bases). V lost 3 bases and J lost 13, with 16 bases in between. Per germline, CDR1 MDHEN and CDR2 SYDVKM. The CDR3 has 14 residues. The CDR3 reads CASSLRSGQGPLHF. The CDR3 nucleotides are TGTGCCAGCAGTTTGCGAAGTGGTCAGGGGCCCCTCCACTTT.

The rearrangement uses TRBV10-3 and TRBJ2-7; 10 bases match TRBD2. Germline-derived CDR1 and CDR2 are ENHRY and SYGVKD. The CDR3 sequence is 14 residues long. V shed 8 bases, J shed 6 bases, and the junction held 10 bases outside the gene matches. The chain's CDR3 is CAIHAGLASSEQYF. DNA of the CDR3: TGTGCCATCCATGCGGGACTAGCGAGCTCCGAGCAGTACTTC.

This clone is medium-sized by share. J is TRBJ1-6 and V is TRBV10-1, with a tentative D call TRBD1 (6 bases). The CDR3 length is 13 residues. Germline loops: CDR1 WNHNN, CDR2 SYGVQD (reference sequence). V lost 10 bases to trimming and J lost 7 bases, with 14 bases between them. The CDR3 spells CATADRPNSPLHF. The DNA of the CDR3 is TGCGCCACCGCCGACAGGCCCAATTCACCCCTCCACTTT.